This T cell receptor (beta chain) was sequenced in a study of Tregs in tolerant kidney transplant recipients. Recipients received nonmyeloablative bone marrow transplants from related graft donors, with transient mixed chimerism. After removal of 6 bases from V and 2 bases from J, the junction contained 6 bases not matched to a gene. The CDR3 is 14 amino acids. Germline V gene lookup returns CDR1 MNHNS and CDR2 SASEGT. Clones were sequenced by immunoSEQ multiplex PCR, and TCRdb holds only the in-frame ones, with some missing. The sample shows more than 70,000 clones, more than 85% of them seen only once.

The sequences come from CD4+ T cells from blood (PBMCs), collected 24 months after the transplant. The source is a human patient who received a combined kidney and bone marrow transplant. A subset of T cells may come from the graft donor. The chain recombines TRBV6-1 with TRBJ2-7; TRBD1 matches at 8 bases. The CDR3 sequence is CASRTGGNPYEQYF. CDR3 nucleotide sequence: TGTGCCAGCAGAACAGGGGGAAATCCCTACGAGCAGTACTTC.